This T cell receptor beta chain is from a study of blood T cell repertoires in COVID-19. Overall study context: Spain, Italy and the United States supplied samples that represented acute and convalescent COVID-19.

In the original analysis: Reference gene primer amplification in the assay estimated nucleated cell counts. Produced via immunoSEQ multiplex PCR; TCRdb's table is partial and in-frame only. The D gene and trimming were derived from the DNA, and the V and J assignments and clone size from that table. The data show tens of thousands of clones, about 85% seen once. The CDR3 runs 15 residues. Trimming removed 1 base from V and 5 bases from J, with 11 bases in between. The source of this sequence is a man aged 45-60 years with acute or convalescent COVID-19. Sequenced input: peripheral blood. The chain uses TRBV23-1 and TRBJ1-4; no definite D call. TRBV23-1 is marked as an open reading frame, function uncertain. Written as DNA, the CDR3 is TGCGCCAGCAGTCAATTGGGGAGGGTAAATGAAAAACTGTTTTTT. Its protein product is CASSQLGRVNEKLFF.